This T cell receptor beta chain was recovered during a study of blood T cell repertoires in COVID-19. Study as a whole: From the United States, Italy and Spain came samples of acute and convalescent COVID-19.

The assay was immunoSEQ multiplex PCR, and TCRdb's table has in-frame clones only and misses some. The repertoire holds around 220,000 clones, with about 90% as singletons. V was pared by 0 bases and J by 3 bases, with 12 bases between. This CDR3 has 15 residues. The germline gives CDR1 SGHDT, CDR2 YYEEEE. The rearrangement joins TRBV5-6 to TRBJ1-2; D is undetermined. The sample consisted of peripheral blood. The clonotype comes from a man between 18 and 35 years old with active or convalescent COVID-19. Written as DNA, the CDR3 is TGTGCCAGCAGCTTGGTCCGGGGAATTCACTATGGCTACACCTTC. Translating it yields CASSLVRGIHYGYTF.